These 8 T cell receptor beta chains share one sample of origin, sequenced in a study of OX40 agonist ivuxolimab in advanced cancers. Assay: immunoSEQ multiplex PCR; the TCRdb copy retains only in-frame clones and omits some. The data hold approximately 30,000 clones, with 80% to 85% observed a single time. The source was CD4+ or CD8+ T cells sorted from blood, collected in a trial of the OX40 agonist ivuxolimab. These receptors came from an adult with an advanced solid tumor such as melanoma, head and neck, liver or kidney cancer.

This chain joins TRBV6-6 and TRBJ1-6; D call uncertain. The CDR3 consists of 13 residues. V lost 10 bases to trimming and J lost 10 bases, with 17 bases between them. CDR1 and CDR2 from the germline V gene are MNHNY and SVGAGI (reference sequence). In DNA form, the CDR3 reads TGTGCCACTTCCTCATCTCCGGAATCACCCCTCCACTTT. Translation gives CATSSSPESPLHF.

This clone was found once. This chain connects TRBV30 to TRBJ1-2, with 8 bases lining up with TRBD1. Germline V gene data show CDR1 as GTSNPN and CDR2 as SVGIG (reference sequence). V was pared by 0 bases and J by 2 bases, with 2 bases of the junction left unmatched. The CDR3 has 14 amino acids. The CDR3 DNA reads TGTGCCTGGAGTGTGGGACAGGCGAACTATGGCTACACCTTC. The encoded protein is CAWSVGQANYGYTF.

The genes are TRBV29-1 and TRBJ2-5; D is possibly TRBD2 (6 bases). The CDR3 covers 13 residues. The V end was cut by 6 bases, the J end by 2 bases, with 13 bases between. CDR1 is SQVTM and CDR2 is ANQGSEA in the germline V gene. The CDR3 nucleotides read TGCAGCGTCCTACTGGGGGGTCAAGAGACCCAGTACTTC. Translated, it gives CSVLLGGQETQYF.

The CDR3 loop is CASSVANFPGLPGYTF. The CDR3 bases are TGTGCCAGCAGCGTAGCCAATTTCCCCGGGCTGCCGGGCTACACCTTC. The chain recombines TRBV9 with TRBJ1-2, with D hard to call. Germline V lookup: CDR1 SGDLS, CDR2 YYNGEE. Trimming took off 0 bases at V and 8 bases at J, with 20 bases between the two ends. The CDR3 consists of 16 residues.

V usage is TRBV20-1 and J usage is TRBJ2-3, with D unclear. The CDR3 is 11 residues long. Trimming removed 0 bases at V and 9 bases at J, with 7 bases between. Germline V CDR1 and CDR2: DFQATT, SNEGSKA (reference sequence). CDR3 protein: CSARDSRTQYF. CDR3 sequence (DNA): TGCAGTGCTAGAGACTCACGAACGCAGTATTTT.

This rearrangement joins TRBV19 to TRBJ1-3; D is unclear. V lost 2 bases to trimming and J lost 0 bases, with 11 bases between them. This CDR3 spans 16 amino acids. Germline-derived CDR1 and CDR2 are LNHDA and SQIVND (reference sequence). The CDR3 loop is CASSILAVRSGNTIYF. The CDR3 nucleotides read TGTGCCAGTAGTATATTGGCAGTCCGCTCTGGAAACACCATATATTTT.

The chain is built from TRBV2 and TRBJ2-7; possible D gene TRBD1, 5 bases. Deletions cut 1 base from V and 3 bases from J, with 7 bases between. Per germline, CDR1 SNHLY and CDR2 FYNNEI. The length of the CDR3 is 13 residues. The CDR3 coding sequence is TGTGCCAGCAGTGAAGGACAGTACTACGAGCAGTACTTC. Its protein is CASSEGQYYEQYF.

V gene TRBV28 combines with J gene TRBJ2-1; 13 bases agree with TRBD2. After removal of 1 base from V and 7 bases from J, the junction contained 4 bases not matched to a gene. The CDR3 is 16 residues long. Germline CDR1 and CDR2: MDHEN and SYDVKM. The CDR3, as DNA: TGTGCCAGCAGTTTATTAGGGACTAGCGGGAAGAATGAGCAGTTCTTC. Translated: CASSLLGTSGKNEQFF.